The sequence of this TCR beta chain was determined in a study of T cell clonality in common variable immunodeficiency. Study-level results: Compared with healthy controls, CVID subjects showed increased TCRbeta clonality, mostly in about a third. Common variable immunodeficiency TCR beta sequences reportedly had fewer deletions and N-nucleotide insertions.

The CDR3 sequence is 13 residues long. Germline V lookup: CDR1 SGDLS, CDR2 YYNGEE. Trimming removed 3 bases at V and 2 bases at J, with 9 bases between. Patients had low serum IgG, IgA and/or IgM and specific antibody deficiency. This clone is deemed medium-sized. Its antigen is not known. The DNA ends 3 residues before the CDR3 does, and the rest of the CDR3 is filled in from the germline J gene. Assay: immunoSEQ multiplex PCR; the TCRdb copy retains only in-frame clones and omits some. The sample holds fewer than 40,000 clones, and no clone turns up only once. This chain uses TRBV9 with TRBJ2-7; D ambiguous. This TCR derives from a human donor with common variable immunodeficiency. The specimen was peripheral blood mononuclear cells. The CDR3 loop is CASSGSRPYEQYF. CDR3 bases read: TGTGCCAGCAGCGGGAGCAGGCCCTACGAG.